This T cell receptor (beta chain) was sequenced during a study of neoadjuvant nivolumab and ipilimumab in lung cancer (dated by TCRdb to about 2020). Concerning the study at large: In the NEOSTAR trial, nivolumab was administered intravenously at 3 mg/kg on days 1, 15 and 29, and the combination arm also received ipilimumab 1 mg/kg on day 1 only. Of the roughly 45 patients with operable NSCLC treated in the trial, about 23 were randomized to nivolumab monotherapy and some 21 to nivolumab plus ipilimumab. Matched pretherapy and resected tumor pairs were analyzed from seven patients, of whom four had been treated with nivolumab and three with nivolumab plus ipilimumab. The primary endpoint of the trial was the rate of major pathologic response (MPR) in the intention-to-treat population of each study arm. The study compared TCR repertoires in pretherapy (baseline) peripheral blood with TCR repertoires in tumors resected at surgery after neoadjuvant immune checkpoint blockade.

Library method: the immunoSEQ multiplex PCR assay. The original pipeline was this. Richness and clonality were used to summarize the repertoires, and clones that significantly expanded or contracted between pre- and post-therapy samples were identified. Here the immuneACCESS table is served through TCRdb, limited to in-frame sequences with V and J called. Missing clones are a known gap in these copies; in checked studies unresolved V genes cover under half, and the rest lacks a known reason. From that table come the V and J calls and clone size; the DNA was used to work out D and trimming. Within this sample are about 7,300 clones, with roughly 85% of them counted one time only. The ten top clones hold approximately 6.8% of the sample. The time point label, read with the paper, signifies: at surgical resection after neoadjuvant nivolumab +/- ipilimumab. The samples were obtained from NEOSTAR, a phase 2 randomized trial that tested neoadjuvant nivolumab or nivolumab plus ipilimumab, followed by surgery, in operable NSCLC.

The study at large found these results: A small number of samples was subjected to TCR sequencing. Pretherapy blood TCR richness correlated positively with richness in tumors resected after neoadjuvant therapy (Spearman R = 0.82). From pretherapy to surgery, tumor T-cell richness and clonality went up in three of three dual-therapy tumors, versus only two of four nivolumab-treated tumors. Greater TCR richness and clonality were observed in resected tumors than in tumor-adjacent uninvolved lung, and increases were observed in more dual-therapy-treated tumors. No significant correlation was found between TCR clonality and pathologic tumor regression, and only one major-pathologic-response sample was available for the clonality analysis.

This clone has just one count. Its recognized antigen is unknown. Per-nucleotide qualities are absent, and no much larger clonotype sits a single base away. V is cut back by 6 bases and J by 4 bases, with 9 bases in the junction unmatched. The CDR3 has 15 amino acids, counting the end cysteine and phenylalanine. Solely the CDR3 DNA is kept, with 45 bases framed from the first base. Reading the germline V gene gives CDR1 MDHEN and CDR2 SYDVKM. The chain couples TRBV28 to TRBJ1-2; 9 of the junction bases match TRBD1. Material: tumor tissue, obtained after neoadjuvant nivolumab, alone or with ipilimumab, at or shortly before surgery. This TCR was recovered from an adult with non-small cell lung cancer. The DNA sequence is TGTGCCAGCAGCCGAGTACAGGGGGCCCCCTATGGCTACACCTTC. This sequence encodes CASSRVQGAPYGYTF.